These 3 T cell receptor beta chains share one sample of origin, sequenced in a study of identical twins (dated by TCRdb to the mid-2010s). The library was generated by 5' RACE. Instrument on record: Illumina HiSeq 2000. TCRdb reanalyzed the raw reads on its own, using fastp at Q25 for trimming and MiXCR for clone calling, and kept in-frame beta chains. Under each unique CDR3 protein, matching rows form one entry showing the most common genes and DNA. This sample lists 210,000 or so distinct CDR3 sequences; 15% to 20% were detected once. Of the sample, around two fifths is held by the ten largest clones. The sample was also reused in another study, on T cells expressing NK-cell markers.

Sequencing used CD8+ T cells sorted from blood. The receptors were gathered from a young woman in good health.

Concerning this clonotype: A read error may account for a junction end that differs from germline. J is TRBJ1-4 and V is TRBV11-1, with D possibly matching TRBD1 (6 bases). The CDR3 is 20 amino acids. The germline V gene encodes CDR1 SGHAT and CDR2 FQDESV (reference sequence). This CDR3 reads CASSLAPGRGNSSTNEKLFF. CDR3 in DNA: TGTGCCAGCAGCCTAGCACCGGGCAGGGGAAACTCCTCAACTAATGAAAAACTGTTTTTT. Full variable domain (missing parts from reference TRBV11-1 and TRBJ1-4): EAEVAQSPRYKITEKSQAVAFWCDPISGHATLYWYRQILGQGPELLVQFQDESVVDDSQLPKDRFSAERLKGVDSTLKIQPAELGDSAMYLCASSLAPGRGNSSTNEKLFFGSGTQLSVL.

The CDR3 sequence is CATSSEGYSNQPQHF. The CDR3 coding sequence is TGTGCCACCAGCAGCGAGGGTTATAGCAATCAGCCCCAGCATTTT. The V gene is TRBV15, the J gene TRBJ1-5; D ambiguous. Trimming removed 3 bases from V and 0 bases from J, with 9 bases in between. Germline-derived CDR1 and CDR2 are LNHNV and YYDKDF (reference sequence). This CDR3 is 15 amino acids long.

The J gene is TRBJ2-2, the V gene TRBV5-1; D is unclear. The V end was cut by 4 bases, the J end by 3 bases, with 13 bases between. This CDR3 contains 15 residues. The germline V gene encodes CDR1 SGHRS and CDR2 YFSETQ. The CDR3 loop is CASSPGWRYTGELFF. In DNA form, the CDR3 reads TGCGCCAGCAGCCCGGGTTGGCGGTACACCGGGGAGCTGTTTTTT.